Presented here are 20 T cell receptor beta chains from one specimen sequenced in a study of early T cells in non-severe SARS-CoV-2 infection. One entry per CDR3 protein, called by TCRdb with MiXCR from the 5' RACE reads. Of 65,000 to 85,000 distinct CDR3 sequences listed, over 8% are singletons. The sample in question was whole blood, obtained at baseline. The origin of the receptors is an adult who was a healthcare worker with PCR-confirmed SARS-CoV-2 infection or an uninfected control (not recorded which).

This sequence joins TRBV7-9 and TRBJ2-7; D ambiguous. Germline CDR1 and CDR2: SEHNR and FQNEAQ (reference sequence). V was trimmed by 4 bases and J by 2 bases, leaving 9 bases between them. This CDR3 spans 13 amino acids. CDR3 DNA: TGTGCCAGCAGCTCGGGCAGGACCTACGAGCAGTACTTC. It translates to CASSSGRTYEQYF.

This clonotype was counted at least ten times. The chain couples TRBV2 to TRBJ1-1, with no clear D. The CDR3 extends over 16 amino acids. Germline loops: CDR1 SNHLY, CDR2 FYNNEI. The V end lost 4 bases, the J end lost 0 bases, and 15 bases lay between the germline ends. The CDR3 is CASSVAVLGMNTEAFF. DNA for the CDR3: TGTGCCAGCAGTGTCGCGGTTCTCGGCATGAACACTGAAGCTTTCTTT.

This sequence joins TRBV12-3 or TRBV12-4 and TRBJ1-5; 8 bases map to TRBD1. The CDR3 spans 14 residues. The V segment lost 5 bases and the J segment 9 bases; nucleotides outside the gene matches: 9. CDR3 bases: TGTGCCAGCAGTCCGACAGGGGAGATCAGGCCCCAGCATTTT. It specifies CASSPTGEIRPQHF.

This clonotype was counted many times. The CDR3 reads CAISESLTGDTQYF. CDR3 sequence (DNA): TGTGCCATCAGTGAGTCGTTGACCGGAGATACGCAGTATTTT. The chain couples TRBV10-3 to TRBJ2-3, with D unclear. V shed 0 bases and J shed 5 bases, with 9 bases lying between them. The CDR3 totals 14 residues. CDR1 is ENHRY and CDR2 is SYGVKD in the germline V gene.

The rearrangement links TRBV3-1 to TRBJ2-1, with D possibly TRBD2 on 7 matching bases. Germline values: CDR1 LGHDT, CDR2 YNNKEL (reference sequence). V was clipped by 1 base and J by 8 bases, with 12 bases between them. This CDR3 has 14 residues. The CDR3 here is CASSQGWGGDEQFF. The CDR3 bases are TGTGCCAGCAGCCAAGGATGGGGGGGCGATGAGCAGTTCTTC.

The chain links TRBV10-3 to TRBJ1-4, with no clear D. The CDR3 consists of 11 residues. CDR1 and CDR2 from the germline V gene are ENHRY and SYGVKD. The V gene lost 3 bases and the J gene lost 7 bases, with 3 bases spanning the gap. CDR3 sequence: CAISEGEKLFF. The CDR3 DNA reads TGTGCCATCAGTGAAGGTGAAAAACTGTTTTTT.

This clonotype was picked up many times. V gene TRBV25-1 combines with J gene TRBJ2-5; TRBD2 matches 7 bases. This CDR3 is 18 amino acids long. CDR1 and CDR2 (germline): MGHDK, SYGVNS. The ends lost 1 base at V and 0 bases at J; junction bases unmatched: 11. The CDR3 DNA reads TGTGCCAGCAGTGAATTTGGGCTAGCGGAAGGGTACCAAGAGACCCAGTACTTC. It specifies CASSEFGLAEGYQETQYF.

This sequence joins TRBV3-1 and TRBJ2-5, with TRBD2 identical over 11 bases. Germline assignment: CDR1 LGHDT and CDR2 YNNKEL (reference sequence). The ends lost 4 bases at V and 5 bases at J; junction bases unmatched: 12. This CDR3 region has 17 residues. The CDR3 loop is CASSPRGFSGRGETQYF. The CDR3 DNA reads as TGTGCCAGCAGCCCCCGCGGGTTTAGCGGGAGGGGGGAGACCCAGTACTTC.

This clonotype occurred many times. The CDR3 coding sequence is TGTGCCAGCAGTGCCACAGATACGCAGTATTTT. This sequence encodes CASSATDTQYF. The chain carries TRBV6-1 and TRBJ2-3; D gene unclear. Trimming pared 4 bases from V and 2 bases from J, leaving 1 base between. This CDR3 is 11 amino acids long. Germline V gives CDR1 MNHNS, CDR2 SASEGT.

This clonotype was picked up many times. The gene calls are TRBV7-9 and TRBJ1-3, with TRBD1 as a possible D gene (5 bases). CDR1 SEHNR and CDR2 FQNEAQ come from the germline V gene (reference sequence). The length of the CDR3 is 16 residues. With 4 bases removed from V and 4 bases from J, the gap between germline ends came to 17 bases. The CDR3 DNA reads TGTGCCAGCAGCTCCGACGCCACAGGACACGGAAACACCATATATTTT. Protein product: CASSSDATGHGNTIYF.

At least ten counts were recorded for this clonotype. V gene TRBV12-3 or TRBV12-4 combines with J gene TRBJ2-7, with 13 bases matching TRBD2. This CDR3 has 17 residues. J was trimmed by 3 bases and V by 3 bases; bases with no gene match: 8. CDR3 DNA: TGTGCCAGCAGTTTCCGGACTAGCGGGAGCGCGGTCTACGAGCAGTACTTC. Translation gives CASSFRTSGSAVYEQYF.

The rearrangement joins TRBV7-2 to TRBJ1-5; a weak D match, TRBD1 (6 bases). CDR1 is SGHTA and CDR2 is FQGNSA in the germline V gene. The CDR3 is 15 amino acids. The V and J ends lost 5 bases and 1 base respectively, with 12 bases between them. The CDR3 DNA is TGTGCCAGCAGCCGGGGGGGCAGCAGCAATCAGCCCCAGCATTTT. This gives the protein CASSRGGSSNQPQHF. Variable domain in full (rest from reference TRBV7-2 and TRBJ1-5): GAGVSQSPSNKVTEKGKDVELRCDPISGHTALYWYRQSLGQGLEFLIYFQGNSAPDKSGLPSDRFSAERTGGSVSTLTIQRTQQEDSAVYLCASSRGGSSNQPQHFGDGTRLSIL.

This clonotype occurred many times. This rearrangement joins TRBV6-5 to TRBJ2-1, with 10 bases fitting TRBD2. Germline loops: CDR1 MNHEY, CDR2 SVGAGI. This CDR3 is 18 amino acids long. V trimming: 0 bases; J trimming: 2 bases; junction bases outside the gene matches: 7. CDR3 sequence reads: CASSYSGILAGAYNEQFF. The DNA for the CDR3 is TGTGCCAGCAGTTACTCGGGAATTCTAGCGGGAGCCTACAATGAGCAGTTCTTC.

About this clonotype: This may stem from a read error, because a much larger clone lies one nucleotide away. The genes are TRBV5-4 and TRBJ2-3; 10 bases agree with TRBD2. This CDR3 region has 16 residues. The germline V gene encodes CDR1 SGHNT and CDR2 YYREEE (reference sequence). CDR3 sequence (DNA): TGTTCCAGCAGCAAATCTAGCGGGAGTTGGACAGATACGCAGTATTTT. This encodes CSSSKSSGSWTDTQYF.

This clonotype was counted at least ten times. The genes are TRBV4-3 and TRBJ2-1, with a tentative D call TRBD2 (6 bases). Germline V gives CDR1 LGHNA, CDR2 YSLEER. The CDR3 is 13 residues long. The V gene lost 0 bases and the J gene lost 8 bases, with 8 bases spanning the gap. In DNA form, the CDR3 reads TGCGCCAGCAGCCAAGATTCGGGGGATGAGCAGTTCTTC. Encoded protein: CASSQDSGDEQFF.

This clonotype was seen at least ten times. This chain links TRBV29-1 with TRBJ2-1; D is tentatively TRBD1 or TRBD2 (5 bases each). Per germline, CDR1 SQVTM and CDR2 ANQGSEA. The CDR3 sequence is 13 residues long. The V and J ends lost 5 bases and 4 bases respectively, with 12 bases between them. The CDR3 loop reads CSVSRDLYNEQFF. CDR3 in DNA: TGCAGCGTTTCCCGGGACCTATACAATGAGCAGTTCTTC.

The table lists this clonotype with many counts. The V call is TRBV12-3 or TRBV12-4, the J call TRBJ2-5; TRBD2 agrees at 10 bases. CDR3 length equals 17 residues. V lost 0 bases and J lost 5; bases outside the gene matches: 9. The CDR3 spells CASSLARGDSGRETQYF. CDR3 DNA: TGTGCCAGCAGTTTAGCCAGGGGCGATAGCGGGAGGGAGACCCAGTACTTC.

This clonotype has just a few counts. V and J are TRBV9 and TRBJ2-3, with D perhaps TRBD2 (6 bases). V was shortened by 4 bases and J by 5 bases, with 11 bases between the two germline ends. This CDR3 spans 13 amino acids. Per germline, CDR1 SGDLS and CDR2 YYNGEE. The CDR3 spells CASSFREKDTQYF. The CDR3, as DNA: TGTGCCAGCAGCTTCCGGGAGAAAGATACGCAGTATTTT.

This clonotype was observed a single time. V gene TRBV29-1 combines with J gene TRBJ1-4, with D possibly TRBD1 on 6 matching bases. Germline values: CDR1 SQVTM, CDR2 ANQGSEA. With 6 bases removed from V and 8 bases from J, the gap between germline ends came to 16 bases. The CDR3 covers 13 residues. CDR3 sequence reads: CSVKIGGPEKLFF. DNA of the CDR3: TGCAGCGTGAAAATCGGGGGGCCGGAAAAACTGTTTTTT.

This chain connects TRBV6-2 or TRBV6-3 to TRBJ2-1; 11 nucleotides match TRBD1. This CDR3 comprises 17 residues. Germline V gene sequence: CDR1 MNHEY, CDR2 SVGEGT. V shed 5 bases, J shed 7 bases, and the junction held 13 bases outside the gene matches. For the CDR3, the DNA is TGTGCCAGCAGTAGCAGGACAGGGGGCGCACTATATAATGAGCAGTTCTTC. It yields the protein CASSSRTGGALYNEQFF.